This TCR beta chain was observed in a study of radiation and T cells in renal cell carcinoma (dated by TCRdb to the early 2020s). About the investigation overall: Samples came from a clinical trial, in which primary renal cell carcinomas received 15 Gy stereotactic body radiation therapy followed by nephrectomy 4 weeks later. TCR beta sequencing covered 50 or so samples in total, comprising approximately 26 tumors and about 27 peripheral blood samples. A total of 4,016,671 unique CDR3 nucleotide sequences, encoding around 2.7 million unique CDR3 amino acid sequences, were found across all 50 or so samples.

In the paper's terms, the time point label means: baseline pretreatment blood. What the treatment or condition label conveys for this sample: 15 Gy SBRT to primary tumor, nephrectomy 4 weeks later. Serial peripheral blood from radiation-treated patients was sampled at baseline, 2 weeks and 4 weeks after SBRT to track tumor-enriched clonotypes. All patients had renal cell carcinoma with clear cell pathology. The QIAamp DNA Blood Mini Kit (Qiagen) was used to prepare genomic DNA for TCR sequencing. Only samples passing all quality control checks were included in the analyses. The germline V gene (reference sequence) yields GTSNPN for CDR1 and SVGIG for CDR2. The CDR3 starts with the cysteine, ends with the phenylalanine, and has 12 residues. CDR3 DNA only is kept here, 36 bases in frame from base 1. The V end loses 1 base and the J end loses 5 bases, and a stretch of 8 bases separates them. The paper as a whole reports these results and caveats: No pretreatment tumor biopsies were available, so the baseline intratumoral presence of clonotypes could not be determined. In blood, the top tumor clonotypes increased between baseline and 2 weeks post-radiation and then shrank by 4 weeks, which suggests that tumor-resident clones expanded only transiently. Dynamics of the blood repertoire were not tracked past 4 weeks after treatment. The single-armed trial design could not address effects of radiation dose or scheduling on the TCR repertoire.

TCR beta libraries were generated from genomic DNA with the immunoSEQ kit, following the manufacturer's recommendations. To prepare the libraries, a first multiplex PCR with proprietary primers was run, followed by a second PCR that added unique barcodes, and a bead cleanup was done after each round. A kit-provided positive control reaction and a negative control reaction were included in every sample batch. The final libraries were assessed on an Agilent 4200 TapeStation D1000 ScreenTape, pooled by volume, and quantified by qPCR. An Illumina NextSeq500 fitted with a MidOutput 150-cycle cartridge performed the sequencing, running 156 Read1 cycles and 15 Index1 cycles with the kit's custom primers. The pooled library was loaded at 0.95 to 1 pM with 20% PhiX control spiked in. The study's processing was this. Vendor-processed data were analyzed in R, and a clonotype was defined as all T cells sharing the same CDR3 nucleotide sequence. For clone abundance analyses, frequencies were normalized to the 10,000 most abundant clones in each sample. Public T cell clones, which averaged fewer than five per sample, were excluded before analysis. Tumor-enriched and baseline blood-enriched clonotypes were defined by at least a 32-fold difference in abundance between compartments. A beta-binomial differential abundance model was applied to find clonotypes that expanded or contracted between blood time points. Tumor-blood repertoire similarity was measured with the Baroni-Urbani and Buser coefficient, and group comparisons used two-tailed Wilcoxon tests in R. In TCRdb, the immuneACCESS table is reduced to in-frame sequences with V and J assigned. These tables do not hold every clone; where another copy was compared, an unresolved V gene accounts for under half, and the others remain unexplained. D and trimming come from the DNA, and the V and J calls and clone size come from that table. The sample profile shows 130,000 or so clones; 70% to 90% of them were found once. The ten top clones hold around 13% of the sample.

In its sample, this clone was seen a few times. Its specific antigen is unknown. No base quality values were provided; no much bigger clone lies one nucleotide off. Specimen: blood, collected from a patient whose treatment included radiotherapy and nephrectomy. The V and J segments used are TRBV30 and TRBJ1-1; the D gene cannot be resolved reliably. This clonotype was obtained from a woman between 45 and 60 years old with renal cell carcinoma. The nucleotide sequence reads as follows: TGTGCCTGGAGTGAGATGCGGACTGAAGCTTTCTTT. Its translation reads: CAWSEMRTEAFF.